This entry describes one T cell receptor beta chain. Antigen unknown. The TCR beta CDR3 regions underwent amplification from RNA transcripts. The first-round RT-PCR employed HTBI primers together with the Qiagen OneStep RT-PCR kit. A multiplex PCR was then performed as the second round. TCRdb itself ran the multiplex PCR reads through MiXCR, one entry per CDR3 protein. The sample has about 500,000 distinct CDR3 sequences; less than 45% are singletons. These data come from a study of Graves' ophthalmopathy and Graves' hyperthyroidism. General observations from the study: Progression of ophthalmopathy was predicted by the model with roughly 68% sensitivity and roughly 73% specificity. Most thyroid clonotypes with frequency above 0.001 were detected in blood too.

CDR1 and CDR2 from the germline V gene are SGHRS and YFSETQ. V gave up 1 base and J gave up 5 bases; unmatched junction bases: 6. The CDR3 runs to 16 residues. The J gene is TRBJ2-5, the V gene TRBV5-1; 12 bases are a match to TRBD1. Specimen: peripheral blood or thyroid tissue (not recorded which). This TCR derives from an adult man with Graves' hyperthyroidism. CDR3 sequence: CASSLTGTGGAETQYF. CDR3 nucleotides: TGCGCCAGCAGCTTGACCGGGACAGGGGGCGCCGAGACCCAGTACTTC. The full variable domain, in which reference TRBV5-1 and TRBJ2-5 provide the parts outside the CDR3, is KAGVTQTPRYLIKTRGQQVTLSCSPISGHRSVSWYQQTPGQGLQFLFEYFSETQRNKGNFPGRFSGRQFSNSRSEMNVSTLELGDSALYLCASSLTGTGGAETQYFGPGTRLLVL.